This is a list of T cell receptor beta chains from one sample in a study of T cell repertoires in cytomegalovirus infection. TCRdb processed the reads anew with MiXCR; each CDR3 protein has one entry. The sample holds approximately 300,000 distinct CDR3 sequences; 25% to 30% are singletons and the top ten take approximately 20%. Antigens for these TCRs are unknown. The sample was cultured PBMCs, taken from culture after CMV antigen stimulation. Receptor source: a human donor in good health (CMV status not recorded). Some clones in this sample may be carry-over from other donors' samples. The CDR3 runs from the conserved cysteine through the conserved F or W. Each record gives: J gene, V gene, CDR3 length, CDR3 protein.

TRBJ2-7 TRBV7-6 15 CASSPRDTLTYEQYF
TRBJ2-1 TRBV7-8 17 CASSLYVGSSPYNEQFF
TRBJ2-4 TRBV20-1 15 CSARAAGIRKNIQYF
TRBJ1-2 TRBV6-6 15 CASSYSGLGQSGYTF
TRBJ2-5 TRBV6-6 14 CASTNWGGLETQYF
TRBJ2-5 TRBV7-2 16 CASTVLYGRARETQYF
TRBJ2-3 TRBV6-5 16 CASSYDTSRDTDTQYF
TRBJ1-1 TRBV5-6 15 CASSFYGTVSTEAFF
TRBJ1-1 TRBV18 16 CASSPGYGAMGAEAFF
TRBJ2-1 TRBV7-6 12 CASSLGAVEQFF
TRBJ1-3 TRBV15 14 CATGRGRSGNTIYF
TRBJ1-5 TRBV19 12 CASSNRDRTQHF
TRBJ2-1 TRBV10-3 14 CAIKPGLAGVEQFF
TRBJ2-7 TRBV7-8 15 CASSLEVAGGYEQYF
TRBJ1-1 TRBV27 13 CASSWSENTEAFF
TRBJ1-2 TRBV6-5 16 CASSYLRTGGLNGYTF
TRBJ2-7 TRBV7-2 12 CASSLAPYEQYF
TRBJ2-7 TRBV7-2 13 CASSYGGAYEQYF
TRBJ2-5 TRBV6-6 15 CASSPRPGQSETQYF
TRBJ1-5 TRBV27 14 CASSLSGSDQPQHF
TRBJ2-1 TRBV15 12 CATSRELDEQFF
TRBJ2-1 TRBV19 15 CASRPGTSLAGEQFF
TRBJ1-2 TRBV28 17 CASSFPRARDRDYGYTF
TRBJ2-7 TRBV10-3 15 CAIRRRQGTVHEQYF
TRBJ2-7 TRBV11-2 15 CASSLGRGPAYEQYF
TRBJ1-1 TRBV7-9 14 CASIVRGGITEAFF
TRBJ2-2 TRBV18 14 CASSMDGNSRELFF
TRBJ2-7 TRBV13 14 CASSARDTRDEQYF
TRBJ2-3 TRBV6-1 14 CASSETTGGDTQYF
TRBJ2-1 TRBV6-8 16 CASSRWEGPPYNEQFF
TRBJ1-1 TRBV7-3 15 CASSTMGREHTEAFF
TRBJ2-1 TRBV12-3/TRBV12-4 17 CTSSLQGGGSSYNEQFF
TRBJ1-2 TRBV15 12 CAGSRNGNGYTF
TRBJ1-1 TRBV7-2 15 CASSLMGTMNTEAFF
TRBJ2-1 TRBV6-6 19 CASSVLGAPGQFSYNEQFF
TRBJ2-5 TRBV7-6 12 CASSGDVETQYF
TRBJ2-4 TRBV7-6 15 CASSPSGAEDNIQYF
TRBJ1-2 TRBV7-9 16 CASSSPLASSLRGYTF
TRBJ1-4 TRBV6-1 13 CASSGGPGEKLFF
TRBJ2-5 TRBV7-2 14 CASSLDTTQETQYF
TRBJ1-1 TRBV7-8 13 CASSLVGHTEAFF
TRBJ1-2 TRBV5-1 11 CASQGNNGYTF
TRBJ2-3 TRBV12-3/TRBV12-4 17 CASSLYSETGPQDTQYF
TRBJ1-1 TRBV7-9 19 CASSPKGQTLNRDFTEAFF
TRBJ2-7 TRBV28 16 CASSSRRTGNPHEQYF
TRBJ1-1 TRBV11-2 13 CASSLGQGGSAFF
TRBJ1-1 TRBV18 15 CASSPLRGRGTEAFF
TRBJ1-2 TRBV12-3/TRBV12-4 13 CASSLREAYGYTF
TRBJ2-4 TRBV7-2 15 CASSLGRGVENIQYF
TRBJ2-5 TRBV7-9 14 CASTVEARQETQYF
TRBJ1-1 TRBV7-3 15 CASSLRGGTNTEAFF